This T cell receptor (beta chain) emerged from a study of spatial heterogeneity in lung cancer. Per germline, CDR1 SGHNT and CDR2 YYREEE (reference sequence). This CDR3 has 15 amino acids. Trimming cost V 4 bases and J 4 bases; bases outside gene matches: 7. Individual TCR cDNA molecules each bore their own unique molecular identifier. MiXCR, run by TCRdb on the 5' RACE reads, gives a single entry per CDR3 protein. The sample holds roughly 16,000 distinct CDR3 sequences; 5% to 8% are singletons and the top ten take roughly 6.6%. This clonotype was counted many times. Its cognate antigen is unknown. This beta chain came through as a stray read in a library set up for alpha chains, and its size says little. General study points: How many expanded intratumoral alpha and beta TCRs were present tracked the tumor mutation count, which was a count of nonsynonymous mutations.

Time point indicated: sample taken at primary tumor resection. In each case, whole RNA from tumor, nontumor lung or frozen PBMC was sequenced unsorted. The sequences come from lung tumor tissue, collected at surgery. The sequence derives from a male donor with early-stage non-small cell lung cancer. The gene calls are TRBV5-4 and TRBJ2-1, with 8 bases lining up with TRBD2. As DNA, the CDR3 is TGTGCCAGCAGCCCCCGCGGCGGGGGGTACAATGAGCAGTTCTTC. It encodes CASSPRGGGYNEQFF.